The 4 T cell receptor beta chains below come from one sample, sequenced in a study of shared clonotypes between healthy human individuals. The table came from immunoSEQ multiplex PCR; TCRdb's copy has only in-frame clones and leaves some out. The table lists under 2.5 million clones, about 90% of them singletons, with 0.3% to 0.4% in the top ten. Source material: naive CD4+ T cells from PBMCs. Subset noted: CD45RA+ positively selected. These receptors came from a man between 18 and 29 years old in good health. Some clones in this sample may be carry-over from other donors' samples.

This chain joins TRBV18 and TRBJ2-5, with a tentative D call TRBD1 (6 bases). Germline V gene sequence: CDR1 KGHSH, CDR2 LQKENI. Trimming pared 2 bases from V and 3 bases from J, leaving 19 bases between. This CDR3 region has 17 residues. In DNA, the CDR3 is TGTGCCAGCTCACCAGTATATAGCAGGGGCCCTAAAGAGACCCAGTACTTC. Translated: CASSPVYSRGPKETQYF. Variable domain in full (rest from reference TRBV18 and TRBJ2-5): NAGVMQNPRHLVRRRGQEARLRCSPMKGHSHVYWYRQLPEEGLKFMVYLQKENIIDESGMPKERFSAEFPKEGPSILRIQQVVRGDSAAYFCASSPVYSRGPKETQYFGPGTRLLVL.

This clone was detected once. The gene calls are TRBV28 and TRBJ2-5, with TRBD2 as a possible D gene (5 bases). The CDR3 extends over 14 amino acids. Trimming removed 5 bases at V and 5 bases at J, with 15 bases between. CDR1 and CDR2 from the germline V gene are MDHEN and SYDVKM. The CDR3 loop reads CASSLDLARETQYF. CDR3 nucleotide sequence: TGTGCCAGCAGTCTAGATCTAGCTCGGGAGACCCAGTACTTC.

The CDR3 coding sequence is TGTGCCAGCACGCTTGTGTTTGGGGGGCTCACTGAAGCTTTCTTT. Translated, it gives CASTLVFGGLTEAFF. The J gene is TRBJ1-1, the V gene TRBV28; tentatively, D is TRBD1 (6 bases). CDR3 length: 15 residues. V was cut by 7 bases and J by 4 bases, with 19 bases left in between. Germline V lookup: CDR1 MDHEN, CDR2 SYDVKM.

This chain links TRBV2 with TRBJ2-1; 9 bases match TRBD2. The V and J ends lost 3 bases and 4 bases, in that order; junction bases with no gene match: 4. CDR3 length: 15 amino acids. In germline, CDR1 is SNHLY, CDR2 FYNNEI. DNA for the CDR3: TGTGCCAGCAGTGAGCGGGAGGGAACGTACAATGAGCAGTTCTTC. It translates to CASSEREGTYNEQFF.